The 27 T cell receptor beta chains below were found in one sample sequenced in a study of beta chain features in type 1 diabetes. Their antigens are not known. Study-level points and caveats: When Type 1 diabetes patients were examined, their TCRB CDR3s proved moderately but significantly shorter in all four CD4+ subsets.

Investigators reverse transcribed all isolated RNA, so they sequenced expressed TCRB transcripts. Produced via immunoSEQ multiplex PCR; TCRdb's table is partial and in-frame only. The repertoire has 550,000 to 850,000 clones, about an eighth of them found once; the top ten carry less than 0.025%. Material: naive CD4+ T cells from blood. Every receptor here comes from a man between 18 and 35 years old with type 1 diabetes.

The genes are TRBV7-6 and TRBJ2-7; maybe TRBD1 (5 bases). This CDR3 has 14 residues. Germline CDR1 reads SGHVS; CDR2 reads FNYEAQ. Deletions cut 1 base from V and 5 bases from J, with 12 bases between. The CDR3 spells CASSLGPGSNEQYF. The CDR3 bases are TGTGCCAGCAGCTTAGGTCCAGGGTCCAACGAGCAGTACTTC. Full variable domain (outside the CDR3, taken from reference TRBV7-6 and TRBJ2-7): GAGVSQSPRYKVTKRGQDVALRCDPISGHVSLYWYRQALGQGPEFLTYFNYEAQQDKSGLPNDRFSAERPEGSISTLTIQRTEQRDSAMYRCASSLGPGSNEQYFGPGTRLTVT.

In this sample, this clone turned up a few times. The chain recombines TRBV19 with TRBJ1-5; 8 bases agree with TRBD1. Losses at the gene ends were 4 bases for V and 1 base for J; bases not matched to a gene: 3. This CDR3 has 15 amino acids. Germline V gives CDR1 LNHDA, CDR2 SQIVND (reference sequence). Here the CDR3 reads CASSNGQGSNQPQHF. The CDR3 bases are TGTGCCAGTAGTAACGGACAGGGAAGCAATCAGCCCCAGCATTTT.

This clone was seen only a few times. This chain uses TRBV27 with TRBJ2-2; TRBD1 is a possible D gene (5 bases). Germline V lookup: CDR1 MNHEY, CDR2 SMNVEV (reference sequence). The CDR3 has 12 residues. V lost 5 bases to trimming and J lost 10 bases, with 11 bases between them. In DNA form, the CDR3 reads TGTGCCAGCAGTGGGGCTAAGGCGGAGCTGTTTTTT. Translating gives CASSGAKAELFF.

This rearrangement joins TRBV10-3 to TRBJ2-7; D gene uncertain. The germline CDR1 and CDR2 sequences are ENHRY and SYGVKD. The germline V and J ends were trimmed by 3 bases and 3 bases, with 3 bases remaining between them. This CDR3 contains 11 residues. CDR3 nucleotide sequence: TGTGCCATCAGTGACGACTACGAGCAGTACTTC. As protein: CAISDDYEQYF.

Here the CDR3 reads CAGRVGEAFF. The CDR3 coding sequence is TGTGCCGGTCGGGTAGGCGAAGCTTTCTTT. V gene TRBV7-9 combines with J gene TRBJ1-1; D is uncertain. Germline CDR1 SEHNR, CDR2 FQNEAQ (reference sequence). The V end lost 11 bases, the J end lost 8 bases, and 12 bases lay between the germline ends. This CDR3 is built from 10 residues.

The chain couples TRBV7-8 to TRBJ1-5; unclear D gene. CDR3 size: 15 residues. V lost 5 bases to trimming and J lost 2 bases, with 13 bases between them. CDR1 is SGHVS and CDR2 is FQNEAQ in the germline V gene. The CDR3 DNA is TGTGCCAGCAGCCAAATGAGTTCAGGCAATCAGCCCCAGCATTTT. This codes for CASSQMSSGNQPQHF.

This clone appeared a few times. The gene calls are TRBV5-8 and TRBJ1-5; D may be TRBD1 (5 bases). The length of the CDR3 is 15 residues. The V gene lost 0 bases and the J gene lost 6 bases, with 13 bases spanning the gap. Germline V gene data show CDR1 as SGHTS and CDR2 as YDEGEE. The CDR3: CASSLAGTRGQPQHF. DNA for the CDR3: TGTGCCAGCAGCTTGGCCGGGACGAGAGGTCAGCCCCAGCATTTT. Drawing the rest from reference TRBV5-8 and TRBJ1-5, the complete variable domain is EAGVTQSPTHLIKTRGQQATLRCSPISGHTSVYWYQQALGLGLQFLLWYDEGEERNRGNFPPRFSGRQFPNYSSELNVNALELEDSALYLCASSLAGTRGQPQHFGDGTRLSIL.

Only a few counts were recorded for this clone. DNA for the CDR3: TGTGCCAGCACCCTTCAAGGGTCTGGGGCCAACGTCCTGACTTTC. This codes for CASTLQGSGANVLTF. This chain uses TRBV7-8 with TRBJ2-6; D uncertain. The germline V gene encodes CDR1 SGHVS and CDR2 FQNEAQ. Trimming removed 7 bases at V and 1 base at J, with 11 bases between. The CDR3 loop spans 15 amino acids. The variable domain in full, completed from reference TRBV7-8 and TRBJ2-6, reads GAGVSQSPRYKVAKRGQDVALRCDPISGHVSLFWYQQALGQGPEFLTYFQNEAQLDKSGLPSDRFFAERPEGSVSTLKIQRTQQEDSAVYLCASTLQGSGANVLTFGAGSRLTVL.

This clone was detected a few times. The rearrangement uses TRBV7-9 and TRBJ2-5, with D unresolved. The CDR3 has 11 amino acids. Trimming shortened V by 3 bases and J by 6 bases, and 5 bases separated the two germline ends. The germline V gene has CDR1 SEHNR and CDR2 FQNEAQ (reference sequence). CDR3 in amino acids: CASSFTQTQYF. The CDR3 DNA follows: TGTGCCAGCAGCTTCACCCAGACCCAGTACTTC.

This clone has just a few counts. V gene TRBV19 combines with J gene TRBJ2-4; D remains unclear. Germline CDR1 and CDR2: LNHDA and SQIVND (reference sequence). The CDR3 spans 14 residues. V was pared by 3 bases and J by 8 bases, with 14 bases between. CDR3 in amino acids: CASSISSARDIQYF. In DNA form, the CDR3 reads TGTGCCAGTAGTATTTCGTCGGCTAGGGACATTCAGTACTTC.

The chain combines TRBV28 with TRBJ1-4; TRBD1 might be the D (6 bases). Per the germline V gene, CDR1 is MDHEN and CDR2 is SYDVKM. There are 15 residues in the CDR3. Trimming pared 1 base from V and 8 bases from J, leaving 14 bases between. CDR3 DNA: TGTGCCAGCAGTTTATTGCGCAGGGGTAGGGAAAAACTGTTTTTT. Translated: CASSLLRRGREKLFF.

The sample holds a few counts of this clone. The chain has TRBV6-6 and TRBJ1-5; 9 bases fit TRBD1. The CDR3 is made up of 12 amino acids. Germline V gene sequence: CDR1 MNHNY, CDR2 SVGAGI (reference sequence). V dropped 6 bases and J dropped 11; count of bases not matched to a gene: 5. In DNA form, the CDR3 reads TGTGCCAGCAGCCCCGGGACAGGGTCCCAGCATTTT. Protein sequence: CASSPGTGSQHF.

The rearrangement joins TRBV5-1 to TRBJ2-1; 8 nucleotides agree with TRBD1. This CDR3 contains 15 residues. The V gene end was trimmed by 7 bases and the J gene end by 1 base; junction bases not matched to a gene: 7. Looked up from germline, CDR1 is SGHRS and CDR2 is YFSETQ. CDR3: CASLPDRGSYNEQFF. The CDR3 region has the DNA TGCGCCAGCCTACCCGACAGGGGATCCTACAATGAGCAGTTCTTC.

This clone was picked up a small number of times. V is TRBV4-1 and J is TRBJ2-7; D gene ambiguous. The V and J ends lost 0 bases and 2 bases respectively, with 5 bases between them. From germline, CDR1 is MGHRA and CDR2 YSYEKL. CDR3 length equals 13 residues. The CDR3 spells CASSQDTAYEQYF. The DNA for the CDR3 is TGCGCCAGCAGCCAAGATACGGCCTACGAGCAGTACTTC.

This clone occurred a few times. V usage is TRBV28 and J usage is TRBJ1-1; TRBD1 matches at 7 bases. Germline V gene data show CDR1 as MDHEN and CDR2 as SYDVKM. V dropped 5 bases and J dropped 2; count of bases not matched to a gene: 5. The CDR3 is 14 amino acids. CDR3 nucleotides: TGTGCCAGCAGTGCCACAGGGGCAAACACTGAAGCTTTCTTT. Its translation: CASSATGANTEAFF.

The genes are TRBV30 and TRBJ1-3; possible D gene TRBD1, 6 bases. Germline V lookup: CDR1 GTSNPN, CDR2 SVGIG (reference sequence). Trimming shortened V by 1 base and J by 9 bases, and 16 bases separated the two germline ends. CDR3 length: 14 residues. CDR3 nucleotides: TGTGCCTGGAGTGAGATTCCGGGGGGCGGCACCATATATTTT. Translating it yields CAWSEIPGGGTIYF.

This clone turned up a few times. The CDR3 DNA sequence: TGTGCCAGCAGCCCCACAGATTCCCCATATGGCTACACCTTC. Translation: CASSPTDSPYGYTF. V usage is TRBV5-6 and J usage is TRBJ1-2; D gene uncertain. Germline CDR1 and CDR2: SGHDT and YYEEEE. Trimming took 4 bases from V and 5 from J, leaving 15 bases between them. This CDR3 has 14 residues. Variable domain in full (rest from reference TRBV5-6 and TRBJ1-2): DAGVTQSPTHLIKTRGQQVTLRCSPKSGHDTVSWYQQALGQGPQFIFQYYEEEERQRGNFPDRFSGHQFPNYSSELNVNALLLGDSALYLCASSPTDSPYGYTFGSGTRLTVV.

This chain joins TRBV2 and TRBJ2-4; D call uncertain. With 4 bases removed from V and 0 bases from J, the gap between germline ends came to 13 bases. This CDR3 has 16 amino acids. Germline V CDR1 and CDR2: SNHLY, FYNNEI. The CDR3 DNA reads TGTGCCAGCAGTGTCGGGCAGACGCTAGCCAAAAACATTCAGTACTTC. Translating gives CASSVGQTLAKNIQYF.

The sample holds a few counts of this clone. V gene TRBV29-1 combines with J gene TRBJ1-4, with TRBD1 matching 9 bases. V dropped 6 bases and J dropped 5; count of bases not matched to a gene: 7. This CDR3 has 14 amino acids. Germline V lookup: CDR1 SQVTM, CDR2 ANQGSEA. CDR3 region: CSVSRGTGNEKLFF. The CDR3 coding sequence is TGCAGCGTAAGCAGGGGGACAGGGAATGAAAAACTGTTTTTT.

The V and J genes are TRBV7-9 and TRBJ1-1, with D uncertain. The length of the CDR3 is 14 residues. Trimming took 2 bases from V and 3 from J, leaving 10 bases between them. Germline V gene data show CDR1 as SEHNR and CDR2 as FQNEAQ (reference sequence). CDR3 bases: TGTGCCAGCAGCTTACAGGACGGTGACACTGAAGCTTTCTTT. Residues: CASSLQDGDTEAFF.

CDR3 in amino acids: CASSEGQGDYGYTF. In DNA, the CDR3 is TGTGCCAGCAGTGAAGGACAGGGGGACTATGGCTACACCTTC. V and J are TRBV2 and TRBJ1-2; 9 bases fit TRBD1. The V segment lost 1 base and the J segment 3 bases; nucleotides outside the gene matches: 0. Germline loops: CDR1 SNHLY, CDR2 FYNNEI. The length of the CDR3 is 14 residues.

The rearrangement uses TRBV7-9 and TRBJ2-5, with D unresolved. The J call may be faulty, since TRBJ2-7 better matches the DNA end. In germline, CDR1 is SEHNR, CDR2 FQNEAQ (reference sequence). This CDR3 is 11 amino acids long. The CDR3 nucleotides are TGTGCCAGCACCCCCGTCTACGAGCAGTACTTC. Translation gives CASTPVYEQYF.

This clone was observed a handful of times. The chain is built from TRBV30 and TRBJ1-6; D is perhaps TRBD1 (5 bases). The CDR3 sequence is 13 residues long. From germline, CDR1 is GTSNPN and CDR2 SVGIG (reference sequence). V lost 0 bases, J lost 8 bases, and 8 bases lay in between. The CDR3 bases are TGTGCCTGGAGTGTTGGGGGGGATTCACCCCTCCACTTT. This translates into CAWSVGGDSPLHF.

The chain couples TRBV12-2 to TRBJ2-5; TRBD1, the table's D call, was not compared with the DNA. TRBV12-2 is described as a pseudogene. The CDR3 is made up of 17 amino acids. CDR3 DNA sequence: TGTGCAAGTCGCACTATAGGGGGACCTTTCCCCCGGGGGACCCAGTACTTC. Protein sequence: CASRTIGGPFPRGTQYF.

V gene TRBV4-2 combines with J gene TRBJ2-6; the D gene is possibly TRBD2 (5 bases). This CDR3 comprises 17 residues. In germline, CDR1 is LGHNA, CDR2 YNFKEQ. Trimming left V 4 bases short and J 9 bases short, with 22 bases between. In DNA, the CDR3 is TGTGCCAGCAGCCCCGAAAGGGCCACCGAGAGGGTCAACGTCCTGACTTTC. Translating it yields CASSPERATERVNVLTF.

This clone was seen a single time. The chain combines TRBV18 with TRBJ2-5; TRBD2 might be the D (6 bases). Looked up from germline, CDR1 is KGHSH and CDR2 is LQKENI. The ends were cut back, 5 bases at V and 2 bases at J, with 6 bases in the middle. The CDR3 is made up of 12 amino acids. DNA for the CDR3: TGTGCCAGCTCAGCGGGGCAAGAGACCCAGTACTTC. Its protein is CASSAGQETQYF.

The chain joins TRBV27 to TRBJ2-7; D might be TRBD1 or TRBD2, each matching 5 bases. CDR1 is MNHEY and CDR2 is SMNVEV in the germline V gene (reference sequence). Trimming removed 5 bases from V and 0 bases from J, with 14 bases in between. The CDR3 sequence is 15 residues long. CDR3 DNA: TGTGCCAGCAGTCCCGCTGCCGGGACCTCCTACGAGCAGTACTTC. Encoded protein: CASSPAAGTSYEQYF.